The table lists the clone carrying this T cell receptor (beta chain) with a few counts. Antigen unknown. The sample belongs to a study of neoadjuvant anti-PD-1 for oral cavity cancer. Whole-study results and caveats: Only three patients per response group were TCR-analyzed; validation needed.

The protocol was immunoSEQ multiplex PCR, while the TCRdb copy is restricted to in-frame clones and leaves out a portion. The sample yields around 13,000 clones, approximately 61% seen once. The patients had HPV-negative, locally advanced oral cavity squamous cell carcinoma. V lost 2 bases, J lost 5 bases, and 13 bases lay in between. CDR3 length: 14 residues. Germline CDR1 is MDHEN and CDR2 is SYDVKM. Specimen: PBMCs, collected before nivolumab (anti-PD-1) treatment. This clonotype originated in a person between 40 and 85 years old with oral cavity squamous cell carcinoma. The chain carries TRBV28 and TRBJ2-7; D is undetermined. The CDR3 coding sequence is TGTGCCAGCAGTTTAGACGTAGGTTCCAACGAGCAGTACTTC. It is translated as CASSLDVGSNEQYF. The full variable domain, rest sourced from reference TRBV28 and TRBJ2-7, is DVKVTQSSRYLVKRTGEKVFLECVQDMDHENMFWYRQDPGLGLRLIYFSYDVKMKEKGDIPEGYSVSREKKERFSLILESASTNQTSMYLCASSLDVGSNEQYFGPGTRLTVT.